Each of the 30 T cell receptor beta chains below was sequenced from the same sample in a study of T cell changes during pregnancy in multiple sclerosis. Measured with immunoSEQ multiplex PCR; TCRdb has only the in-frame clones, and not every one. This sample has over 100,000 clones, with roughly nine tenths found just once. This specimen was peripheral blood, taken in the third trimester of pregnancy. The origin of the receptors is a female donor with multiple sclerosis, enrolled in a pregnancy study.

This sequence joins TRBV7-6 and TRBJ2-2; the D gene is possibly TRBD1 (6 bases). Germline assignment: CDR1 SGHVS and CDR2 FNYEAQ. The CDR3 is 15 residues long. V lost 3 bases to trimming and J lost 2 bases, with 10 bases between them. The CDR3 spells CASSFYRANTGELFF. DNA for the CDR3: TGTGCCAGCAGCTTTTACAGGGCCAACACCGGGGAGCTGTTTTTT.

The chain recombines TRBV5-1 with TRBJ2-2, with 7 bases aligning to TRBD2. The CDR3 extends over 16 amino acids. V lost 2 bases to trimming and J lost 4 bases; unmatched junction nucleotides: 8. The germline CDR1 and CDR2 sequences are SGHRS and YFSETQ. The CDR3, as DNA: TGCGCCAGCAGCTTTGGGTCTAGCGGTTCCACCGGGGAGCTGTTTTTT. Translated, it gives CASSFGSSGSTGELFF. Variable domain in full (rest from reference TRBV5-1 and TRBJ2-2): KAGVTQTPRYLIKTRGQQVTLSCSPISGHRSVSWYQQTPGQGLQFLFEYFSETQRNKGNFPGRFSGRQFSNSRSEMNVSTLELGDSALYLCASSFGSSGSTGELFFGEGSRLTVL.

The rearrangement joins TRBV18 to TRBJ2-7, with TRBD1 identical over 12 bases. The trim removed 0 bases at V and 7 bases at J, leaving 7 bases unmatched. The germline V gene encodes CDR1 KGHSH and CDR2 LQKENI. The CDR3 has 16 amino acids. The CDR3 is CASSPPQGQGAREQYF. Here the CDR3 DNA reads TGTGCCAGCTCACCACCGCAGGGACAGGGGGCGAGGGAGCAGTACTTC. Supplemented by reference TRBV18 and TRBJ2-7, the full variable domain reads NAGVMQNPRHLVRRRGQEARLRCSPMKGHSHVYWYRQLPEEGLKFMVYLQKENIIDESGMPKERFSAEFPKEGPSILRIQQVVRGDSAAYFCASSPPQGQGAREQYFGPGTRLTVT.

CDR3 amino acids: CASSNIRGKDYGYTF. CDR3 bases: TGTGCCAGCAGCAATATCAGGGGCAAGGACTATGGCTACACCTTC. The chain is built from TRBV21-1 and TRBJ1-2; no DNA check was done on the table's D call, TRBD1. TRBV21-1 is assigned pseudogene status. The CDR3 totals 15 residues.

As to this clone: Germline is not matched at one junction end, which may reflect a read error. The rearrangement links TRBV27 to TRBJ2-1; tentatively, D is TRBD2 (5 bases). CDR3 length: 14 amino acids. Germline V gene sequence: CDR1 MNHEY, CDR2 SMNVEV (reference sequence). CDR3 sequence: CASGEYRGYTEQFF. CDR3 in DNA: TGTGCCAGCGGGGAATATCGGGGATACACTGAGCAGTTCTTC.

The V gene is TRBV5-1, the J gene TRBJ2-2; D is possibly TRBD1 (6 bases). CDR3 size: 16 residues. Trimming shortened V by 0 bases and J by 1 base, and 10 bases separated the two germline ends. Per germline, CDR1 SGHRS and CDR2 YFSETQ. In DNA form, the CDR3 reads TGCGCCAGCAGCTTGGATGGACAGCTGAACACCGGGGAGCTGTTTTTT. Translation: CASSLDGQLNTGELFF.

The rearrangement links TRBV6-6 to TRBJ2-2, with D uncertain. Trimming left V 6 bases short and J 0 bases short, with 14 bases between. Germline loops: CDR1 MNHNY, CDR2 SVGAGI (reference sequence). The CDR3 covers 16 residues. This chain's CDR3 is CASSLRRQTNTGELFF. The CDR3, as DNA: TGTGCCAGCAGCCTAAGGCGGCAGACGAACACCGGGGAGCTGTTTTTT.

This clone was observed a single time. For the CDR3, the DNA is TGTGCCAGCAGCACCCCGTTCACAGGGGGCTCCTACAATGAGCAGTTCTTC. Protein product: CASSTPFTGGSYNEQFF. The gene calls are TRBV9 and TRBJ2-1, with TRBD1 matching over 8 bases. This CDR3 comprises 17 residues. Germline assignment: CDR1 SGDLS and CDR2 YYNGEE. V was pared by 4 bases and J by 0 bases, with 9 bases of the junction left unmatched. The full variable domain, completed using reference TRBV9 and TRBJ2-1, is DSGVTQTPKHLITATGQRVTLRCSPRSGDLSVYWYQQSLDQGLQFLIQYYNGEERAKGNILERFSAQQFPDLHSELNLSSLELGDSALYFCASSTPFTGGSYNEQFFGPGTRLTVL.

The CDR3 region is CASSFDLSGSKNEQFF. As DNA, the CDR3 is TGTGCCAGCAGTTTTGATCTTAGCGGGAGTAAAAATGAGCAGTTCTTC. The J gene is TRBJ2-1, the V gene TRBV28; 9 bases map to TRBD2. V was pared by 3 bases and J by 7 bases, with 10 bases of the junction left unmatched. The CDR3 is made up of 16 amino acids. Germline V gene sequence: CDR1 MDHEN, CDR2 SYDVKM.

CDR3 region: CASSLSVDWNTEAFF. CDR3 nucleotides: TGTGCCAGCAGTTTATCTGTGGACTGGAACACTGAAGCTTTCTTT. J is TRBJ1-1 and V is TRBV27; D uncertain. The CDR3 is 15 residues long. V lost 0 bases and J 1 base, leaving 9 bases between the germline ends. Germline assignment: CDR1 MNHEY and CDR2 SMNVEV (reference sequence).

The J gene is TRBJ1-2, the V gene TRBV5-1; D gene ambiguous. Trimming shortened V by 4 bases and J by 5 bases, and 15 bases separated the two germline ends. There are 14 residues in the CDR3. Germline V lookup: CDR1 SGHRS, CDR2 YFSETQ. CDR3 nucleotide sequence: TGCGCCAGCAGCCTTGGGCTTCCCGGATATGGCTACACCTTC. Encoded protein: CASSLGLPGYGYTF.

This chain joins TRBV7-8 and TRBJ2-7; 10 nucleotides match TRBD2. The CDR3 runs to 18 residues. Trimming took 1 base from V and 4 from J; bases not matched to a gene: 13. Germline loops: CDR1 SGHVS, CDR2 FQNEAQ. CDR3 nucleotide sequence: TGTGCCAGCAGCTTAGTACGGTCTAGCGGGAGTATAAAGTACGAGCAGTACTTC. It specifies CASSLVRSSGSIKYEQYF.

In nucleotides, the CDR3 is TGTGCCAGCAGCGTAGGCGGGGGGACCACCGGGGAGCTGTTTTTT. Amino acid sequence: CASSVGGGTTGELFF. The genes are TRBV9 and TRBJ2-2; 8 positions agree with TRBD2. The CDR3 runs to 15 residues. The V and J ends lost 0 bases and 4 bases, in that order; junction bases with no gene match: 2. CDR1 is SGDLS and CDR2 is YYNGEE in the germline V gene.

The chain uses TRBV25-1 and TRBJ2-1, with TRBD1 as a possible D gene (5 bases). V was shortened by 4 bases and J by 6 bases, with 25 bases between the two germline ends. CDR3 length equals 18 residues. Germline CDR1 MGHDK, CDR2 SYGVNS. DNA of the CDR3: TGTGCCAGCAGTGCCTTCACGGGCAGGACACAGACCCGCAATGAGCAGTTCTTC. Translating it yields CASSAFTGRTQTRNEQFF.

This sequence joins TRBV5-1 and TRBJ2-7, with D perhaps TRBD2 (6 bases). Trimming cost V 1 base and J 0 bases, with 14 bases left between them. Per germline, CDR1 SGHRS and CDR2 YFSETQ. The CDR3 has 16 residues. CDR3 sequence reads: CASSLLSSASSYEQYF. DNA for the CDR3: TGCGCCAGCAGCTTGTTGTCTAGCGCGAGCTCCTACGAGCAGTACTTC.

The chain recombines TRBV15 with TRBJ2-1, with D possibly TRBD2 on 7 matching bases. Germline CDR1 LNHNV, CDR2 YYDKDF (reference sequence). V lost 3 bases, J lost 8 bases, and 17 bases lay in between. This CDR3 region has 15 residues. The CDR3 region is CATSSNRGAMDEQFF. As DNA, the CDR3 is TGTGCCACCAGCAGTAACCGGGGGGCGATGGATGAGCAGTTCTTC.

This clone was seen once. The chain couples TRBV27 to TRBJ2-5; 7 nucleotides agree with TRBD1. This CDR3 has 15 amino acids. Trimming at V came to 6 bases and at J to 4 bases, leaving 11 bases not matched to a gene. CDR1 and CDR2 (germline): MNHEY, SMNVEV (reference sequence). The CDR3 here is CASRTLFHRGETQYF. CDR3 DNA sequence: TGTGCCAGCAGAACCTTATTCCACAGGGGAGAGACCCAGTACTTC.

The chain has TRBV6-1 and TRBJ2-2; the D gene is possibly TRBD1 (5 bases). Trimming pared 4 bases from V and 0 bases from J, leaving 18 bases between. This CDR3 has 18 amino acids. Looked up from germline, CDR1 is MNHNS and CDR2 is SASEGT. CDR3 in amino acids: CASSVRGWAGANTGELFF. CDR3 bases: TGTGCCAGCAGTGTAAGGGGTTGGGCAGGCGCGAACACCGGGGAGCTGTTTTTT.

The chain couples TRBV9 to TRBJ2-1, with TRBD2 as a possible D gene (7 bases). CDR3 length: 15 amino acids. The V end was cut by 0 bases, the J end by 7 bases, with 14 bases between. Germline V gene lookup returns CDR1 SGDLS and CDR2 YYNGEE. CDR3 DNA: TGTGCCAGCAGCGTAGCTGGGGGGGCTGGGAATGAGCAGTTCTTC. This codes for CASSVAGGAGNEQFF.

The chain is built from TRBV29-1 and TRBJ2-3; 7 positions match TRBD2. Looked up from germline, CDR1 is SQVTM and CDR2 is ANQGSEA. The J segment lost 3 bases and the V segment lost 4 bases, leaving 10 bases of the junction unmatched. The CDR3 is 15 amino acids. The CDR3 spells CSVVEGGPGTDTQYF. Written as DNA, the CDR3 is TGCAGCGTTGTTGAGGGAGGGCCGGGGACAGATACGCAGTATTTT.

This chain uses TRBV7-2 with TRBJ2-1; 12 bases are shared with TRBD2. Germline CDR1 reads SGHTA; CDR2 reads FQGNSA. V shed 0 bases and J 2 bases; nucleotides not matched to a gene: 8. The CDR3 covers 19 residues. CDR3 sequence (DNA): TGTGCCAGCAGCTTAGCGCCTAGCGGGGGGGTCCCTCCCTACAATGAGCAGTTCTTC. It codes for CASSLAPSGGVPPYNEQFF.

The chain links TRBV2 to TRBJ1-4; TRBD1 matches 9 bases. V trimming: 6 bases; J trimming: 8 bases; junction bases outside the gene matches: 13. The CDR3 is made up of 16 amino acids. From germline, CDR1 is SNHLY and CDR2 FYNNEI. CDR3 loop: CASRPTGGKRGEKLFF. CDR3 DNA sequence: TGTGCCAGCAGACCGACAGGGGGGAAACGGGGGGAAAAACTGTTTTTT.

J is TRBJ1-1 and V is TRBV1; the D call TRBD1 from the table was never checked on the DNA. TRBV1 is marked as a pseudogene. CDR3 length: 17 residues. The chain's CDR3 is CTSSQDKRGREDTEAFF. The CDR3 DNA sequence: TGCACCAGCAGCCAAGATAAAAGGGGGCGCGAGGATACTGAAGCTTTCTTT.

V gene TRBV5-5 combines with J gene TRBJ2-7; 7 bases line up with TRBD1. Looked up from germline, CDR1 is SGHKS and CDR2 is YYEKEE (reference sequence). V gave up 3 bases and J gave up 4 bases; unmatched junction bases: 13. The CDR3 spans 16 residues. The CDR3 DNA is TGTGCCAGCAGCTCGGGACAGTTACTTGTGAGTTACGAGCAGTACTTC. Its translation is CASSSGQLLVSYEQYF.

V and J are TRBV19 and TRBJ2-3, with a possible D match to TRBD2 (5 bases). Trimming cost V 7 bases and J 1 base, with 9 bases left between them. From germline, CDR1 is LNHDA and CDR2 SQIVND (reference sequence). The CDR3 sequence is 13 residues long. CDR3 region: CASTGLCTDTQYF. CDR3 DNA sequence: TGTGCCAGTACGGGGTTATGCACAGATACGCAGTATTTT.

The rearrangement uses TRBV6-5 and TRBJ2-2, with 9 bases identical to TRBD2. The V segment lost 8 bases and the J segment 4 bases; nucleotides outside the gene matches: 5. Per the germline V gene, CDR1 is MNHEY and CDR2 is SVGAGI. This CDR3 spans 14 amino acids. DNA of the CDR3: TGTGCCAGCCGACTAGCGGATCTCACCGGGGAGCTGTTTTTT. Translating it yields CASRLADLTGELFF.

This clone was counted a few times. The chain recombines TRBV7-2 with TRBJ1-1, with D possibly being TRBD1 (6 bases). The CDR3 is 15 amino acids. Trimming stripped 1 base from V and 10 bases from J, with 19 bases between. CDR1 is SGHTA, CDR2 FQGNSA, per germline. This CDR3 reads CASSLENRAGGRAFF. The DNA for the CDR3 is TGTGCCAGCAGCTTAGAAAACAGGGCCGGCGGGAGAGCTTTCTTT.

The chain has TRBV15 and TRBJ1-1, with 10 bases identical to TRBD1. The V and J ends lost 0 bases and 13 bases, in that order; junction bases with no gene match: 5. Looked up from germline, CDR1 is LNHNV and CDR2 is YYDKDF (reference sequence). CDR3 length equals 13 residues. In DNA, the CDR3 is TGTGCCACCAGCAGAGATCTTGGGACAGGGGATTTCTTT. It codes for CATSRDLGTGDFF.

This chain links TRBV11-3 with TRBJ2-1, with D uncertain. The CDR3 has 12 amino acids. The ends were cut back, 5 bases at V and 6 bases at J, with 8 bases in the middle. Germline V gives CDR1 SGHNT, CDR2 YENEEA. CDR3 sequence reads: CASSSSSNEQFF. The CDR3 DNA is TGTGCCAGCAGCAGCTCTAGCAATGAGCAGTTCTTC.

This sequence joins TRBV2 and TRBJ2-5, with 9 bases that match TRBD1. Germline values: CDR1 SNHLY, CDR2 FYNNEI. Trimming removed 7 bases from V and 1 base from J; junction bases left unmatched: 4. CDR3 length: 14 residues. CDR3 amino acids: CASTRDRVQETQYF. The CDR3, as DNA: TGTGCCAGCACCCGGGACAGGGTCCAAGAGACCCAGTACTTC.